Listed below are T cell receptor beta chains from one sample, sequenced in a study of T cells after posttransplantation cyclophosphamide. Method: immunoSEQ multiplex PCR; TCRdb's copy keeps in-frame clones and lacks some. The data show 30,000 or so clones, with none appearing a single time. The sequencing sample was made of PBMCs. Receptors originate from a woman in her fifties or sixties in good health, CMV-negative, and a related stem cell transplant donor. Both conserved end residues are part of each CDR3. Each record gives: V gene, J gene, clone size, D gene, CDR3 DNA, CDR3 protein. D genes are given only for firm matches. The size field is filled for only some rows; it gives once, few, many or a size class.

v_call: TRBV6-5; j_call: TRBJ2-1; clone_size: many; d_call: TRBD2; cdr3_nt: TGTGCCAGCAGAGGACTAGCGGGGGACAATGAGCAGTTCTTC; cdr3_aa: CASRGLAGDNEQFF
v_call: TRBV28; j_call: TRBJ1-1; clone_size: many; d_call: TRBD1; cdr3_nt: TGTGCCAGCAGTGGCTGGGGACAGGGGAACACTGAAGCTTTCTTT; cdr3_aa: CASSGWGQGNTEAFF
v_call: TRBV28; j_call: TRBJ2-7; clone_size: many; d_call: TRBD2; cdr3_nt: TGTGCCAGCAGTCGGACTAGCGGGACTAACTACGAGCAGTACTTC; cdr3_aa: CASSRTSGTNYEQYF
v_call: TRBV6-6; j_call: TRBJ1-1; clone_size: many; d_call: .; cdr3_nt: TGTGCCAGCAGTTACGGAGGGGGGGGAGAGACTGAAGCTTTCTTT; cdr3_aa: CASSYGGGGETEAFF
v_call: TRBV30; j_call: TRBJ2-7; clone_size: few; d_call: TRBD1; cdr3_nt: TGTGCCTGGGCCGGGACAGGGGATTGGCAGTACTTC; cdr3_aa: CAWAGTGDWQYF
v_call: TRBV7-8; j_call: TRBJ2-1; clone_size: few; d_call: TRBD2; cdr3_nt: TGTGCCAGCAGCTTTAGCGGGTACTCCTACAATGAGCAGTTCTTC; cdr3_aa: CASSFSGYSYNEQFF
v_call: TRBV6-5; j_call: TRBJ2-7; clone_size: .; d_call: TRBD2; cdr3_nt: TGTGCCAGCAGTTACCTTCCTAGCGGGACAGCGCAGTACTTC; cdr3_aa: CASSYLPSGTAQYF
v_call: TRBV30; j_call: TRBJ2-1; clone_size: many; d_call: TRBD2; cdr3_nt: TGTGCCTGGAGTGTGGAGCGGGGGAAGGGGGAGTTCTTC; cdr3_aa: CAWSVERGKGEFF
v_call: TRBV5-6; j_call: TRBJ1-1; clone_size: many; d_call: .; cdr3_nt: TGTGCCAGCAGCCGAAACCCTGTAGGGGGCACTGAAGCTTTCTTT; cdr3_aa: CASSRNPVGGTEAFF
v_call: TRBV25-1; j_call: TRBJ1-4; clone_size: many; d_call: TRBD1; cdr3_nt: TGTGCCAGCAAAATGAACAGGGGGAATGAAAAACTGTTTTTT; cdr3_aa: CASKMNRGNEKLFF
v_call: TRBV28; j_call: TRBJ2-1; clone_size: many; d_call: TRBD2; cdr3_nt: TGTGCCAGCGGATTGACTAGCGGGGGTTATGAGCAGTTCTTC; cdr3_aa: CASGLTSGGYEQFF
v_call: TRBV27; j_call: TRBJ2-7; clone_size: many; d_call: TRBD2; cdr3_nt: TGTGCCAGCAGTTTAGAGATTAGCGGGAGGAACTACGAGCAGTACTTC; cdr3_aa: CASSLEISGRNYEQYF
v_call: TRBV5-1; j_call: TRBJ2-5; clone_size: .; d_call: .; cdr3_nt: TGCGCCAGCAGCTTGGGGGTAGGCGAGGGGAAGGGAGAGACCCAGTACTTC; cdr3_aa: CASSLGVGEGKGETQYF
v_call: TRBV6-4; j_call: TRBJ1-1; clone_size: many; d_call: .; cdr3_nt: TGTGCCAGCAGAGGGCAGCACACTGAAGCTTTCTTT; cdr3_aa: CASRGQHTEAFF
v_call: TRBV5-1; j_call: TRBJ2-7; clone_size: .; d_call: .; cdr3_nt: TGCGCCAGCAGCTTGGAGGGTCGCCCGGGGGAGCAGTACTTC; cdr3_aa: CASSLEGRPGEQYF
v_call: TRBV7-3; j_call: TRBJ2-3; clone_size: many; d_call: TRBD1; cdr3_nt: TGTGCCAGCGGACAGGGGGAGACAGATACGCAGTATTTT; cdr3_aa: CASGQGETDTQYF
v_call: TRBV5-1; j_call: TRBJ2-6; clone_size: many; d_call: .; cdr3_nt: TGCGCCAGCAGCTTAGCGCCTTCCTCCTCTGGGGCCAACGTCCTGACTTTC; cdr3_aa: CASSLAPSSSGANVLTF
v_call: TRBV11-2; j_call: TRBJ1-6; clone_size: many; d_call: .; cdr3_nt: TGTGCCAGCGCCACAAATTCACCCCTCCACTTT; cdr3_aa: CASATNSPLHF
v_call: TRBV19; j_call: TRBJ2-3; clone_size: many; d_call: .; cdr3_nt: TGTGCCAGTAGGGAGGCCGCGCGGGATACGCAGTATTTT; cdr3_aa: CASREAARDTQYF
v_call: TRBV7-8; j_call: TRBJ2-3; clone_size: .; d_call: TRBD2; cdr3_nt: TGTGCCAGCAGGAATAGCGGGGGTGACACAGATACGCAGTATTTT; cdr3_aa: CASRNSGGDTDTQYF